A selection of T cell receptor beta chains follows, all from one sample in a study of blood T cell repertoires in COVID-19. TCRdb's copy holds only in-frame clones and misses some; the assay was immunoSEQ multiplex PCR. The sample holds some 42,000 clones, 80% to 90% seen once. The sequencing sample was made of peripheral blood. The receptors stem from a young man with active or convalescent COVID-19. The CDR3 runs from the conserved cysteine through the conserved F or W. A D gene is named only where the DNA matches it firmly. The size of a clone is reported for some rows only, either as once, few or many, or as a class for expanded clones.

clone size,CDR3 length,D gene,J gene,V gene,CDR3 protein
NA,13,TRBD1,TRBJ1-2,TRBV15,CATSRQGNYGYTF
NA,16,NA,TRBJ1-3,TRBV3-1/TRBV3-2,CASSSGGFSSGNTIYF
NA,15,NA,TRBJ1-2,TRBV3-1/TRBV3-2,CASSRSSGSNYGYTF
NA,14,NA,TRBJ1-2,TRBV5-1,CASRNPGANYGYTF
NA,11,NA,TRBJ2-1,TRBV18,CASSLANEQFF
NA,13,NA,TRBJ2-1,TRBV9,CASSVDPPREQFF
NA,15,NA,TRBJ1-5,TRBV19,CASSSRAGGNQPQHF
once,15,TRBD2,TRBJ2-1,TRBV19,CASSIAGGPSNEQFF
NA,13,TRBD1,TRBJ2-7,TRBV29-1,CSVEETGGYEQYF
once,14,NA,TRBJ2-4,TRBV9,CASSPRAPGSIQYF
NA,15,TRBD1,TRBJ1-1,TRBV6-5,CASSRDREGGTEAFF
NA,14,NA,TRBJ1-2,TRBV18,CASSLDRTNYGYTF
NA,16,TRBD2,TRBJ2-3,TRBV14,CASSQAGRAPTDTQYF
NA,15,TRBD1,TRBJ1-2,TRBV6-5,CASSYTGTGTGGYTF
NA,14,TRBD1,TRBJ1-1,TRBV7-9,CASSSGGAGTEAFF
NA,15,TRBD2,TRBJ2-1,TRBV9,CASSAPGRGGYEQFF
NA,15,NA,TRBJ2-3,TRBV7-3,CASSPGQTDSDTQYF